The text below deals with one T cell receptor (beta chain). Via MiXCR, TCRdb re-called the 5' RACE reads, giving one row per CDR3 protein. The sample has 450,000 or so distinct CDR3 sequences, approximately 25% seen once. The CDR3 contains 14 residues. Germline CDR1 is SEHNR and CDR2 is FQNEAQ (reference sequence). Trimming took 2 bases from V and 7 from J, leaving 15 bases between them. This specimen belongs to a study of identical twins. The sample was also linked to a second study, of T cells expressing NK-cell markers.

This receptor was taken from a woman aged 18-30 years in good health. Source material: CD4+ T cells sorted from blood. This chain joins TRBV7-9 and TRBJ2-7, with D possibly matching TRBD2 (7 bases). CDR3 in DNA: TGTGCCAGCAGCTTACTGGGGGGGCCTCGGGAGCAGTACTTC. Translating it yields CASSLLGGPREQYF.